The 5 T cell receptor beta chains below come from one sample, sequenced in a study of type 1 regulatory T cells. These receptors' targets are unknown. TCRdb reanalysed the reads using MiXCR and keeps one entry per CDR3 protein. The sample lists 20,000 or so distinct CDR3 sequences, around 47% seen once, with roughly 5% in the top ten. Material for sequencing was cultured T cells, either the whole culture or a sorted T cell fraction (not recorded which). The receptors were sampled from a human donor in good health.

Only a few counts were recorded for this clonotype. J is TRBJ2-7 and V is TRBV6-1; D ambiguous. The V end lost 4 bases, the J end lost 1 base, and 17 bases lay between the germline ends. Germline values: CDR1 MNHNS, CDR2 SASEGT. CDR3 length: 16 amino acids. The CDR3: CASSGSQVLLSYEQYF. CDR3 sequence (DNA): TGTGCCAGCAGTGGCTCCCAGGTTCTACTTTCCTACGAGCAGTACTTC.

This clonotype was detected a few times. The chain uses TRBV7-2 and TRBJ2-7, with TRBD1 matching 10 bases. There are 12 residues in the CDR3. J gave up 10 bases and V 2 bases, and 2 bases lay outside the gene matches. Germline lookup yields CDR1 SGHTA and CDR2 FQGNSA. The CDR3 DNA sequence: TGTGCCAGCAGCTTATGGACAGGGGGACAGTACTTC. Protein: CASSLWTGGQYF.

In its sample, this clonotype was seen a few times. V and J are TRBV11-2 and TRBJ2-7; TRBD2 aligns across 8 bases. This CDR3 spans 13 amino acids. With V trimmed by 4 bases and J by 8 bases, 7 bases remained unmatched. From germline, CDR1 is SGHAT and CDR2 FQNNGV. In nucleotides, the CDR3 is TGTGCCAGCAGCTCCCGGGAGGGGGTAAAGCAGTACTTC. Translated, it gives CASSSREGVKQYF.

This clonotype was seen a handful of times. The chain joins TRBV2 to TRBJ2-5; D unresolved. The CDR3 has 12 amino acids. Trimming shortened V by 2 bases and J by 5 bases, and 6 bases separated the two germline ends. Germline V gene data show CDR1 as SNHLY and CDR2 as FYNNEI. The CDR3 region has the DNA TGTGCCAGCAGTGAATTGGTGGAGACCCAGTACTTC. This translates into CASSELVETQYF.

This clonotype was found many times. The chain carries TRBV5-1 and TRBJ2-7, with 9 nucleotides matching TRBD2. The germline gives CDR1 SGHRS, CDR2 YFSETQ. This CDR3 is 16 amino acids long. With 4 bases clipped from V and 7 bases from J, the junction kept 15 bases outside the gene matches. The CDR3 reads CASSRLSGTSPREQYF. DNA for the CDR3: TGCGCCAGCAGCCGACTATCCGGGACTAGCCCTCGGGAGCAGTACTTC.